The 26 T cell receptor beta chains given below trace back to one sample, sequenced in a study of Tregs in tolerant kidney transplant recipients. Profiling relied on immunoSEQ multiplex PCR, and the TCRdb table lists in-frame clones only, not all of them. Its table lists about 48,000 clones. The sequencing used CD4+ T cells from blood, collected before the transplant. These receptors were obtained from a human donor who received a combined kidney and bone marrow transplant.

On this clone itself: The sequenced fragment ends 3 residues before the CDR3 boundary, so the rest is inferred from the germline J gene. V is TRBV30 and J is TRBJ1-3, with 7 bases that match TRBD1. The germline CDR1 and CDR2 sequences are GTSNPN and SVGIG (reference sequence). CDR3 length: 15 amino acids. The V gene end was trimmed by 6 bases and the J gene end by 2 bases; junction bases not matched to a gene: 10. The sequenced CDR3 bases are TGTGCCTGCCCAGGGGGAAGTAGAGCTGGAAACACC. This encodes CACPGGSRAGNT. The full-length CDR3 reads as CACPGGSRAGNTIYF.

Note on this clone: The read ends 3 residues early relative to the CDR3; the germline J gene fills the gap. The J gene is TRBJ1-4, the V gene TRBV5-1; D remains ambiguous. CDR1 SGHRS and CDR2 YFSETQ come from the germline V gene. The V end was cut by 3 bases, the J end by 6 bases, with 12 bases between. The CDR3 covers 14 residues. Partial CDR3 DNA: TGCGCCAGCAGCTCGGCCTCAGGAGATGAAAAA. Residues: CASSSASGDEK. The complete CDR3 protein is CASSSASGDEKLFF.

On this clone: The read ends 3 residues before the CDR3 terminus; that terminus is restored from the germline J gene. The genes are TRBV2 and TRBJ1-2; TRBD1 might be the D (6 bases). Trimming cost V 2 bases and J 4 bases, with 11 bases left between them. Germline lookup yields CDR1 SNHLY and CDR2 FYNNEI. This CDR3 is 14 amino acids long. The CDR3 spells CASSEQGPLYGYTF. The covered CDR3 bases are TGTGCCAGCAGTGAACAGGGGCCCCTCTATGGC.

Remarks on this clone: Sequencing ends 3 residues short of the CDR3 end; the germline J gene provides the rest. The rearrangement joins TRBV6-2 or TRBV6-3 to TRBJ1-4; no clear D gene. The CDR3 sequence is 16 residues long. Between the trimmed V and J ends, which lost 6 bases and 1 base, there was a span of 15 bases. Germline CDR1 is MNHEY and CDR2 is SVGEGT. The part of the CDR3 DNA that was read is TGTGCCAGCAGCCTAGAAGTTCAAGGAACTAATGAAAAA. Its translation is CASSLEVQGTNEK. The entire CDR3 reads CASSLEVQGTNEKLFF.

Regarding this clone: The CDR3 end lies 3 residues beyond the end of the read and is filled in from the germline J gene. The chain recombines TRBV19 with TRBJ2-3; 7 positions agree with TRBD1. This CDR3 region has 15 residues. Germline V CDR1 and CDR2: LNHDA, SQIVND (reference sequence). CDR3 in amino acids: CASSIAATGVQAQYF. The sequenced CDR3 bases are TGTGCCAGTAGTATAGCGGCTACAGGGGTACAGGCG.

Of note for this clone: The missing CDR3 end, 3 residues past where the read stops, is filled in from the germline J gene. The rearrangement joins TRBV7-9 to TRBJ2-3; perhaps TRBD2 as D (6 bases). The CDR3 contains 15 residues. CDR1 is SEHNR and CDR2 is FQNEAQ in the germline V gene (reference sequence). The ends were cut back, 5 bases at V and 0 bases at J, with 12 bases in the middle. The CDR3 here is CASSGIAVSTDTQYF. Partial CDR3 DNA: TGTGCCAGCAGCGGGATAGCGGTTAGCACAGATACG.

About this clone itself: The read stops 3 residues short of the end of the CDR3; the missing end is completed from the germline J gene. This rearrangement joins TRBV20-1 to TRBJ2-7; tentative D call: TRBD1 (5 bases). Trimming removed 6 bases from V and 1 base from J, with 13 bases in between. CDR1 is DFQATT and CDR2 is SNEGSKA in the germline V gene (reference sequence). This CDR3 is built from 13 residues. The part of the CDR3 DNA that was read is TGCAGTGCGGACACAGGTGTATCCTACGAG. Translated: CSADTGVSYE. The complete CDR3 protein is CSADTGVSYEQYF.

Remarks on this clone: The sequenced fragment ends 3 residues before the CDR3 boundary, so the rest is inferred from the germline J gene. V and J are TRBV29-1 and TRBJ2-7, with a tentative D call TRBD1 (6 bases). The V end was cut by 4 bases, the J end by 2 bases, with 18 bases between. The CDR3 totals 15 residues. Germline V gives CDR1 SQVTM, CDR2 ANQGSEA. CDR3 in amino acids: CSVGKPGTGPYEQYF. CDR3 DNA (partial): TGCAGCGTTGGAAAGCCGGGAACAGGGCCCTACGAG.

With respect to this clone: The CDR3 end lies 3 residues beyond the end of the read and is filled in from the germline J gene. The gene calls are TRBV18 and TRBJ2-3; possible D gene TRBD2, 5 bases. This CDR3 has 14 amino acids. V lost 3 bases to trimming and J lost 2 bases, with 9 bases between them. Germline CDR1 is KGHSH and CDR2 is LQKENI. The chain's CDR3 is CASSPVDSTDTQYF. The DNA read from the CDR3 is TGTGCCAGCTCACCGGTGGACTCCACAGATACG.

Points on this clone: The read stops 3 residues short of the end of the CDR3; the missing end is completed from the germline J gene. This rearrangement joins TRBV29-1 to TRBJ2-2; 10 bases match TRBD1. Looked up from germline, CDR1 is SQVTM and CDR2 is ANQGSEA. Trimming removed 5 bases from V and 4 bases from J; junction bases left unmatched: 4. The CDR3 has 14 residues. Here the CDR3 reads CSVNWTGGTGELFF. CDR3 DNA (partial): TGCAGCGTTAATTGGACAGGGGGCACCGGGGAG.

As for this clone: The read ends 3 residues shy of where the CDR3 ends; the end is completed using the germline J gene. The gene calls are TRBV20-1 and TRBJ2-5, with a tentative D call TRBD2 (5 bases). Trimming took off 6 bases at V and 3 bases at J, with 17 bases between the two ends. Per the germline V gene, CDR1 is DFQATT and CDR2 is SNEGSKA (reference sequence). The CDR3 runs to 14 residues. The CDR3 bases that were read are TGCAGTGCCAGTACTAGTTCCCGCAAAGAGACC. Protein product: CSASTSSRKET. From start to end, the CDR3 is CSASTSSRKETQYF.

Notes on this clone: The observed sequence ends 3 residues before the CDR3 terminus, with the missing tail filled in from the germline J gene. The V call is TRBV7-1, the J call TRBJ1-1; D possibly corresponds to TRBD1 (5 bases). TRBV7-1 is annotated as an ORF whose role is uncertain. The CDR3 contains 20 residues. Trimming removed 3 bases at V and 0 bases at J, with 26 bases between. The CDR3 bases that were read are TGTGCCAGCAGCTCCGAGACCGATCCGGGACTGGGGTCTATGAACACTGAA. Amino acids: CASSSETDPGLGSMNTE. The entire CDR3 reads CASSSETDPGLGSMNTEAFF.

A word on this clone: The CDR3 goes on 3 residues after the read ends, and that part is filled in from the germline J gene. The chain uses TRBV6-1 and TRBJ2-7; 8 bases match TRBD1. The J segment lost 3 bases and the V segment lost 2 bases, leaving 6 bases of the junction unmatched. The CDR3 is 15 residues long. The germline gives CDR1 MNHNS, CDR2 SASEGT. The CDR3 reads CASSEPGGSYYEQYF. The sequenced part of the CDR3 DNA is TGTGCCAGCAGTGAACCAGGGGGCTCTTACTACGAG.

To note about this clone: The read stops 3 residues short of the end of the CDR3; the missing end is completed from the germline J gene. The rearrangement joins TRBV7-6 to TRBJ2-1; possibly TRBD1 for D (6 bases). Germline V CDR1 and CDR2: SGHVS, FNYEAQ. The CDR3 has 16 amino acids. V was cut by 5 bases and J by 4 bases, with 18 bases left in between. The CDR3 is CASSPSAGDRYNEQFF. The covered CDR3 bases are TGTGCCAGCAGCCCGTCGGCAGGGGATAGGTACAATGAG.

Of note for this clone: The read terminates 3 residues before the CDR3 end, so the remaining end is supplied by the germline J gene. The rearrangement joins TRBV30 to TRBJ2-3; TRBD2 matches 11 bases. CDR1 is GTSNPN and CDR2 is SVGIG in the germline V gene (reference sequence). Trimming took 1 base from V and 2 from J; bases not matched to a gene: 2. This CDR3 region has 15 residues. The CDR3 DNA, read in part, is TGTGCCTGGAGTGGACTAGCGGGAAACACAGATACG. This gives the protein CAWSGLAGNTDT. The entire CDR3 is CAWSGLAGNTDTQYF.

Details on this clone: The read stops 3 residues short of the end of the CDR3; the missing end is completed from the germline J gene. The chain links TRBV5-1 to TRBJ2-7, with D maybe TRBD1 (6 bases). Trimming removed 1 base at V and 3 bases at J, with 14 bases between. The germline gives CDR1 SGHRS, CDR2 YFSETQ. The length of the CDR3 is 15 residues. The part of the CDR3 DNA that was read is TGCGCCAGCAGCTTGACAGGGAACAAGGGCTACGAG. Protein product: CASSLTGNKGYE. The complete CDR3 protein is CASSLTGNKGYEQYF.

Worth noting for this clone: The sequenced fragment ends 3 residues before the CDR3 boundary, so the rest is inferred from the germline J gene. The gene calls are TRBV19 and TRBJ2-5, with D unresolved. Trimming cost V 5 bases and J 3 bases, with 7 bases left between them. There are 12 residues in the CDR3. Looked up from germline, CDR1 is LNHDA and CDR2 is SQIVND (reference sequence). The sequenced part of the CDR3 DNA is TGTGCCAGTAGTGCCGCGGAAGAGACC. It is translated as CASSAAEET. The CDR3 in full is CASSAAEETQYF.

In regard to this clone: The DNA ends 3 residues before the CDR3 does, and the rest of the CDR3 is filled in from the germline J gene. The V call is TRBV7-3, the J call TRBJ2-2; D is unresolved. V was cut by 1 base and J by 1 base, with 4 bases left in between. The length of the CDR3 is 14 residues. The germline CDR1 and CDR2 sequences are SGHTA and FQGTGA. CDR3 sequence reads: CASSLIVNTGELFF. CDR3 DNA, as far as it was read: TGTGCCAGCAGCTTAATCGTGAACACCGGGGAG.

In regard to this clone: The CDR3 end is not reached by the read, which stops 3 residues before it; the germline J gene fills it in. The chain uses TRBV7-2 and TRBJ1-1, with D possibly being TRBD1 (5 bases). This CDR3 has 15 residues. Germline lookup yields CDR1 SGHTA and CDR2 FQGNSA. The part of the CDR3 DNA that was read is TGTGCCAGCAGCTTTCGAAGAACAACAGGTGATTCA. It specifies CASSFRRTTGDS. The entire CDR3 reads CASSFRRTTGDSAFF. The full variable domain, its missing parts supplied by reference TRBV7-2 and TRBJ1-1, is GAGVSQSPSNKVTEKGKDVELRCDPISGHTALYWYRQSLGQGLEFLIYFQGNSAPDKSGLPSDRFSAERTGGSVSTLTIQRTQQEDSAVYLCASSFRRTTGDSAFFGQGTRLTVV.

Note on this clone: The read is 3 residues too short to cover the CDR3 end, so that end is filled in from the germline J gene. J is TRBJ2-3 and V is TRBV19, with a possible D match to TRBD2 (6 bases). CDR1 and CDR2 from the germline V gene are LNHDA and SQIVND (reference sequence). Trimming removed 2 bases from V and 3 bases from J, with 12 bases in between. The CDR3 sequence is 15 residues long. Incomplete CDR3 DNA: TGTGCCAGTAGTATAATGGGCGGGGCGACAGATACG. As protein: CASSIMGGATDT. The CDR3 reads in full as CASSIMGGATDTQYF. The full variable domain, with the rest looked up from reference TRBV19 and TRBJ2-3, is DGGITQSPKYLFRKEGQNVTLSCEQNLNHDAMYWYRQDPGQGLRLIYYSQIVNDFQKGDIAEGYSVSREKKESFPLTVTSAQKNPTAFYLCASSIMGGATDTQYFGPGTRLTVL.

About this clone itself: An end of the junction differs from the germline gene, which may be a read error. The CDR3 is cut off 3 residues early in the read; its end comes from the germline J gene. The chain combines TRBV19 with TRBJ2-7, with 10 bases that match TRBD2. Looked up from germline, CDR1 is LNHDA and CDR2 is SQIVND (reference sequence). The CDR3 covers 15 residues. The CDR3 loop is CVSSILAGSSYEQYF. CDR3 bases read: TGTGTCAGTAGTATACTAGCGGGATCCTCCTACGAG.

Concerning this clone: The read is 3 residues too short to cover the CDR3 end, so that end is filled in from the germline J gene. V usage is TRBV5-1 and J usage is TRBJ1-4; 7 nucleotides agree with TRBD1. The CDR3 contains 18 residues. V lost 0 bases, J lost 2 bases, and 10 bases stayed unmatched. Germline values: CDR1 SGHRS, CDR2 YFSETQ. The CDR3: CASSLDPTGLETNEKLFF. Partial CDR3 DNA: TGCGCCAGCAGCTTGGACCCGACAGGGTTGGAGACTAATGAAAAA.

Concerning this clone itself: Read sequence stops 3 residues before the CDR3 end, and the germline J gene provides the missing end. This chain links TRBV7-2 with TRBJ2-1; the D gene is possibly TRBD1 (5 bases). Trimming took 3 bases from V and 3 from J, leaving 12 bases between them. Germline CDR1 and CDR2: SGHTA and FQGNSA. This CDR3 spans 15 amino acids. Partial CDR3 DNA: TGTGCCAGCAGCTTTCGCCAGGACAACTACAATGAG. This translates into CASSFRQDNYNE. The CDR3, in full, reads CASSFRQDNYNEQFF.

As concerns this clone: The CDR3 end lies 3 residues beyond the end of the read and is filled in from the germline J gene. The chain recombines TRBV19 with TRBJ2-3, with 10 nucleotides matching TRBD1. The CDR3 runs 16 residues. J gave up 5 bases and V 3 bases, and 8 bases lay outside the gene matches. CDR1 is LNHDA, CDR2 SQIVND, per germline (reference sequence). CDR3 sequence reads: CASSIISGTGEDTQYF. Incomplete CDR3 DNA: TGTGCCAGTAGTATTATCTCGGGGACAGGGGAAGATACG.

Worth noting for this clone: The sequenced fragment ends 3 residues before the CDR3 boundary, so the rest is inferred from the germline J gene. The chain employs TRBV7-2 and TRBJ2-7; TRBD1 agrees at 8 bases. Germline loops: CDR1 SGHTA, CDR2 FQGNSA. Unmatched junction bases numbered 10, after V lost 5 bases and J lost 4 bases. The CDR3 covers 15 residues. The chain's CDR3 is CASSPSRDRGYEQYF. CDR3 bases read: TGTGCCAGCAGCCCATCCCGAGACAGGGGTTACGAG.

On this clone: The read is 3 residues too short to cover the CDR3 end, so that end is filled in from the germline J gene. The V gene is TRBV5-1, the J gene TRBJ2-2, with TRBD2 matching over 11 bases. The CDR3 runs 16 residues. The trim removed 1 base at V and 8 bases at J, leaving 7 bases unmatched. Germline loops: CDR1 SGHRS, CDR2 YFSETQ. CDR3: CASSLTSGSGTGELFF. The sequenced CDR3 bases are TGCGCCAGCAGCTTGACTAGCGGGAGCGGTACTGGGGAG. Together with reference TRBV5-1 and TRBJ2-2, the CDR3 gives the full variable domain: KAGVTQTPRYLIKTRGQQVTLSCSPISGHRSVSWYQQTPGQGLQFLFEYFSETQRNKGNFPGRFSGRQFSNSRSEMNVSTLELGDSALYLCASSLTSGSGTGELFFGEGSRLTVL.